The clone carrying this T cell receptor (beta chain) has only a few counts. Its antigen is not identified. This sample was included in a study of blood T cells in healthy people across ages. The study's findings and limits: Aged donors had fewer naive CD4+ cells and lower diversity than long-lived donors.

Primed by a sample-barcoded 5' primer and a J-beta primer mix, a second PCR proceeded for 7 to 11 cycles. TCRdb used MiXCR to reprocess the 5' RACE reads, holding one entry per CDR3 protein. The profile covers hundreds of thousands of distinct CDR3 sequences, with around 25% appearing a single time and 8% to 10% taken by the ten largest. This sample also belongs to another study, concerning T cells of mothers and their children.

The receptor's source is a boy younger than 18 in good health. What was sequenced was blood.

The DNA for the CDR3 is TGTGCCAGCAGTAAACCATTGGACAGTCCCCTCTTCTATGGCTACACCTTC. Amino acid sequence: CASSKPLDSPLFYGYTF. The chain combines TRBV27 with TRBJ1-2; a possible D gene is TRBD1 (6 bases). V gave up 5 bases and J gave up 4 bases, with 23 bases separating them. Germline loops: CDR1 MNHEY, CDR2 SMNVEV (reference sequence). This CDR3 has 17 residues.